The 27 T cell receptor beta chains presented below share a single source sample, sequenced in a study of cytomegalovirus exposure and HLA in healthy donors. This PCR relied on a set of 60 Vbeta primers and 13 Jbeta primers. Clones were read by immunoSEQ multiplex PCR, and TCRdb kept only the in-frame ones, dropping some. The sample includes some 130,000 clones, more than 75% of them seen just once. The specimen sequenced was PBMCs. Receptors originate from a female donor in good health and CMV-seronegative.

The CDR3 loop reads CATKRTGGGTDTQYF. CDR3 bases: TGTGCCACCAAGAGAACAGGGGGCGGCACAGATACGCAGTATTTT. The rearrangement links TRBV2 to TRBJ2-3; TRBD1 matches at 9 bases. There are 15 residues in the CDR3. J was trimmed by 1 base and V by 10 bases; bases with no gene match: 9. Germline V lookup: CDR1 SNHLY, CDR2 FYNNEI.

This sequence joins TRBV19 and TRBJ2-7; 7 bases line up with TRBD1. The CDR3 loop spans 15 amino acids. Germline CDR1 LNHDA, CDR2 SQIVND (reference sequence). With 2 bases clipped from V and 0 bases from J, the junction kept 4 bases outside the gene matches. The CDR3 DNA is TGTGCCAGTAGTATAACCGGACAGGACTCCTACGAGCAGTACTTC. Encoded protein: CASSITGQDSYEQYF. Based on the CDR3 plus reference TRBV19 and TRBJ2-7, the full variable domain is DGGITQSPKYLFRKEGQNVTLSCEQNLNHDAMYWYRQDPGQGLRLIYYSQIVNDFQKGDIAEGYSVSREKKESFPLTVTSAQKNPTAFYLCASSITGQDSYEQYFGPGTRLTVT.

The chain is built from TRBV6-6 and TRBJ2-7; 8 bases match TRBD2. The junction had 7 bases not matched to a gene; V was cut back by 7 bases and J by 5 bases. CDR1 and CDR2 (germline): MNHNY, SVGAGI (reference sequence). The CDR3 extends over 13 amino acids. The DNA of the CDR3 is TGTGCCAGCACCTTAGCGGGACGGGACGAGCAGTACTTC. Translating it yields CASTLAGRDEQYF.

About this clone itself: The identical CDR3 is also encoded by other nucleotide sequences in the sample. The V and J genes are TRBV7-9 and TRBJ2-5, with 8 bases fitting TRBD1. Germline V gene lookup returns CDR1 SEHNR and CDR2 FQNEAQ (reference sequence). The CDR3 totals 14 residues. J was trimmed by 3 bases and V by 5 bases; bases with no gene match: 5. CDR3 bases: TGTGCCAGCAGCCTCGGACAGGGAAAAGAGACCCAGTACTTC. This codes for CASSLGQGKETQYF.

The V gene is TRBV4-1, the J gene TRBJ2-7; D is uncertain. The CDR3 contains 14 residues. Trimming pared 0 bases from V and 1 base from J, leaving 7 bases between. CDR1 MGHRA and CDR2 YSYEKL come from the germline V gene. CDR3 sequence reads: CASSQDPVSYEQYF. DNA of the CDR3: TGCGCCAGCAGCCAAGATCCGGTTTCCTACGAGCAGTACTTC.

CDR3: CASSVEGPAGSNQETQYF. The CDR3 DNA follows: TGTGCCAGCAGCGTGGAGGGCCCGGCGGGAAGTAACCAAGAGACCCAGTACTTC. This chain links TRBV11-2 with TRBJ2-5, with D perhaps TRBD2 (6 bases). The V gene's germline CDR1 is SGHAT and CDR2 FQNNGV. Trimming pared 5 bases from V and 0 bases from J, leaving 22 bases between. CDR3 length: 18 amino acids.

This clone appeared a few times. Written as DNA, the CDR3 is TGTGCCAGCAGTCCCCACCTAGGCGAGCAGTACTTC. Translated: CASSPHLGEQYF. The chain couples TRBV27 to TRBJ2-7; no reliable D call. Germline CDR1 is MNHEY and CDR2 is SMNVEV (reference sequence). The germline V and J ends were trimmed by 5 bases and 6 bases, with 11 bases remaining between them. The length of the CDR3 is 12 residues.

The chain couples TRBV10-3 to TRBJ2-3, with 13 bases aligning to TRBD2. This CDR3 region has 15 residues. The V segment lost 7 bases and the J segment 2 bases; nucleotides outside the gene matches: 3. Germline CDR1 is ENHRY and CDR2 is SYGVKD. The CDR3 DNA follows: TGTGCCATCATGGGGACTAGCGGGATCACAGATACGCAGTATTTT. Translating it yields CAIMGTSGITDTQYF.

This chain uses TRBV5-6 with TRBJ1-4, with 8 positions matching TRBD1. V shed 3 bases, J shed 0 bases, and the junction held 4 bases outside the gene matches. The CDR3 loop spans 16 amino acids. Germline lookup yields CDR1 SGHDT and CDR2 YYEEEE. In nucleotides, the CDR3 is TGTGCCAGCAGCTGGGACAGGACTGCAACTAATGAAAAACTGTTTTTT. Its protein product is CASSWDRTATNEKLFF.

CDR3 coding DNA: TGCGCCAGCAGCCAAGCAAATTATGGCTACACCTTC. As protein: CASSQANYGYTF. The chain is built from TRBV4-3 and TRBJ1-2, with no clear D. The germline V and J ends were trimmed by 1 base and 5 bases, with 5 bases remaining between them. CDR1 is LGHNA, CDR2 YSLEER, per germline. The CDR3 runs to 12 residues.

The chain carries TRBV27 and TRBJ2-7, with 10 bases that match TRBD2. Germline V lookup: CDR1 MNHEY, CDR2 SMNVEV (reference sequence). There are 17 residues in the CDR3. The junction had 9 bases not matched to a gene; V was cut back by 4 bases and J by 0 bases. CDR3 region: CASSWGPPSGSSYEQYF. CDR3 nucleotide sequence: TGTGCCAGCAGTTGGGGCCCCCCTAGCGGGAGCTCCTACGAGCAGTACTTC.

V is TRBV7-9 and J is TRBJ1-3; 9 bases map to TRBD1. The junction had 6 bases not matched to a gene; V was cut back by 5 bases and J by 4 bases. The CDR3 has 15 amino acids. Looked up from germline, CDR1 is SEHNR and CDR2 is FQNEAQ (reference sequence). CDR3 sequence reads: CASSRWDREGNTIYF. DNA of the CDR3: TGTGCCAGCAGCAGATGGGACAGGGAAGGAAACACCATATATTTT.

The chain couples TRBV7-2 to TRBJ2-1, with D perhaps matching TRBD1 (6 bases). The germline V gene encodes CDR1 SGHTA and CDR2 FQGNSA. V dropped 0 bases and J dropped 8 bases, with 8 bases sitting between them. The CDR3 has 13 amino acids. CDR3 region: CASSLAGGYEQFF. CDR3 bases: TGTGCCAGCAGCTTAGCTGGGGGCTATGAGCAGTTCTTC.

This chain links TRBV5-4 with TRBJ2-5, with a possible D match to TRBD1 (5 bases). The J call may be mistaken, given a closer DNA end match to TRBJ2-7. Germline V gives CDR1 SGHNT, CDR2 YYREEE (reference sequence). The CDR3 sequence is 16 residues long. CDR3 residues: CASSLGGSDRSYEQYF. CDR3 nucleotides: TGTGCCAGCAGCTTGGGGGGCTCGGACCGGTCCTACGAGCAGTACTTC.

CDR3 DNA sequence: TGTGCCAGCAGCGTAGCAGGGGAGCTGTTTTTT. Translating gives CASSVAGELFF. The chain recombines TRBV9 with TRBJ2-2; no reliable D call. The CDR3 loop spans 11 amino acids. Trimming took 0 bases from V and 8 from J, leaving 2 bases between them. Germline V CDR1 and CDR2: SGDLS, YYNGEE.

This sequence joins TRBV7-9 and TRBJ1-2, with D possibly being TRBD1 (5 bases). Germline V CDR1 and CDR2: SEHNR, FQNEAQ (reference sequence). V dropped 6 bases and J dropped 4 bases, with 24 bases sitting between them. The CDR3 consists of 17 residues. CDR3 nucleotide sequence: TGTGCCAGCAGTTTTTCCCTCCTCGGGGGGGTTGTCTATGGCTACACCTTC. Translating gives CASSFSLLGGVVYGYTF.

V gene TRBV7-3 combines with J gene TRBJ2-1, with 15 bases that match TRBD2. The V and J ends lost 4 bases and 10 bases, in that order; junction bases with no gene match: 2. Germline assignment: CDR1 SGHTA and CDR2 FQGTGA. This CDR3 spans 14 amino acids. CDR3 sequence: CASSWGTSGGEQFF. In DNA form, the CDR3 reads TGTGCCAGCAGCTGGGGGACTAGCGGGGGGGAGCAGTTCTTC. Full variable domain (remainder filled in from reference TRBV7-3 and TRBJ2-1): GAGVSQTPSNKVTEKGKYVELRCDPISGHTALYWYRQSLGQGPEFLIYFQGTGAADDSGLPNDRFFAVRPEGSVSTLKIQRTERGDSAVYLCASSWGTSGGEQFFGPGTRLTVL.

The chain employs TRBV10-3 and TRBJ1-2, with D perhaps TRBD1 (5 bases). Germline lookup yields CDR1 ENHRY and CDR2 SYGVKD. This CDR3 has 16 residues. The ends were cut back, 0 bases at V and 1 base at J, with 12 bases in the middle. The CDR3 spells CAISESIRQNNYGYTF. The CDR3 DNA is TGTGCCATCAGTGAGTCGATAAGACAGAATAACTATGGCTACACCTTC.

The chain joins TRBV5-1 to TRBJ2-7, with TRBD2 identical over 13 bases. Germline V CDR1 and CDR2: SGHRS, YFSETQ. The CDR3 is 16 amino acids. The V segment lost 0 bases and the J segment 6 bases; nucleotides outside the gene matches: 6. The CDR3 sequence: CASSLGLAGGVGEQYF. In DNA form, the CDR3 reads TGCGCCAGCAGCTTGGGACTAGCGGGAGGAGTGGGCGAGCAGTACTTC. Drawing the rest from reference TRBV5-1 and TRBJ2-7, the complete variable domain is KAGVTQTPRYLIKTRGQQVTLSCSPISGHRSVSWYQQTPGQGLQFLFEYFSETQRNKGNFPGRFSGRQFSNSRSEMNVSTLELGDSALYLCASSLGLAGGVGEQYFGPGTRLTVT.

The gene calls are TRBV9 and TRBJ2-7; a weak D match, TRBD1 (6 bases). From germline, CDR1 is SGDLS and CDR2 YYNGEE. Trimming shortened V by 2 bases and J by 5 bases, and 17 bases separated the two germline ends. This CDR3 has 15 amino acids. CDR3 in DNA: TGTGCCAGCAGCGTGTCTGGGGGCAATAACAACGAGCAGTACTTC. It encodes CASSVSGGNNNEQYF.

The V call is TRBV28, the J call TRBJ2-3; D gene uncertain. V lost 5 bases, J lost 2 bases, and 5 bases lay in between. CDR1 is MDHEN, CDR2 SYDVKM, per germline. The CDR3 totals 12 residues. The CDR3 coding sequence is TGTGCCAGCAGTCCCTTCACAGATACGCAGTATTTT. Its protein product is CASSPFTDTQYF.

This clone was observed a handful of times. The rearrangement joins TRBV6-5 to TRBJ2-5; 8 bases are a match to TRBD1. CDR3 length equals 13 residues. The V and J ends lost 7 bases and 6 bases, in that order; junction bases with no gene match: 7. Germline CDR1 and CDR2: MNHEY and SVGAGI. CDR3 loop: CASNQDRAQTQYF. The CDR3 DNA reads TGTGCCAGCAACCAGGACAGGGCGCAGACCCAGTACTTC.

The CDR3 nucleotides read TGTGCCAGCTCACCAACCAGTGACACTGAAGCTTTCTTT. It translates to CASSPTSDTEAFF. This chain joins TRBV18 and TRBJ1-1; D ambiguous. The ends were cut back, 2 bases at V and 3 bases at J, with 7 bases in the middle. This CDR3 contains 13 residues. CDR1 is KGHSH, CDR2 LQKENI, per germline.

The chain combines TRBV27 with TRBJ1-4; D gene unclear. Per the germline V gene, CDR1 is MNHEY and CDR2 is SMNVEV (reference sequence). The length of the CDR3 is 15 residues. V lost 4 bases, J lost 5 bases, and 14 bases lay in between. CDR3 nucleotides: TGTGCCAGCAGTTATCGGGGTTCCTCAAATGAAAAACTGTTTTTT. Protein: CASSYRGSSNEKLFF.

V is TRBV9 and J is TRBJ2-6; 9 nucleotides align to TRBD1. From germline, CDR1 is SGDLS and CDR2 YYNGEE. The CDR3 spans 17 residues. V shed 3 bases, J shed 0 bases, and the junction held 4 bases outside the gene matches. The CDR3: CASSGRTGDSGANVLTF. The DNA of the CDR3 is TGTGCCAGCAGCGGACGGACAGGGGACTCTGGGGCCAACGTCCTGACTTTC. Supplemented by reference TRBV9 and TRBJ2-6, the full variable domain reads DSGVTQTPKHLITATGQRVTLRCSPRSGDLSVYWYQQSLDQGLQFLIQYYNGEERAKGNILERFSAQQFPDLHSELNLSSLELGDSALYFCASSGRTGDSGANVLTFGAGSRLTVL.

The chain links TRBV5-4 to TRBJ2-1; 10 bases agree with TRBD2. There are 17 residues in the CDR3. Germline V gives CDR1 SGHNT, CDR2 YYREEE (reference sequence). After removal of 3 bases from V and 3 bases from J, the junction contained 9 bases not matched to a gene. This chain's CDR3 is CASSSRSLAGFYNEQFF. Written as DNA, the CDR3 is TGTGCCAGCAGCTCAAGATCACTAGCGGGATTCTACAATGAGCAGTTCTTC.

The chain is built from TRBV27 and TRBJ1-6; tentatively, D is TRBD1 (5 bases). V was clipped by 5 bases and J by 1 base, with 12 bases between them. Germline CDR1 and CDR2: MNHEY and SMNVEV (reference sequence). The CDR3 is made up of 16 amino acids. In DNA form, the CDR3 reads TGTGCCAGCAGTCCAGACAGTAGATCCTATAATTCACCCCTCCACTTT. This gives the protein CASSPDSRSYNSPLHF.